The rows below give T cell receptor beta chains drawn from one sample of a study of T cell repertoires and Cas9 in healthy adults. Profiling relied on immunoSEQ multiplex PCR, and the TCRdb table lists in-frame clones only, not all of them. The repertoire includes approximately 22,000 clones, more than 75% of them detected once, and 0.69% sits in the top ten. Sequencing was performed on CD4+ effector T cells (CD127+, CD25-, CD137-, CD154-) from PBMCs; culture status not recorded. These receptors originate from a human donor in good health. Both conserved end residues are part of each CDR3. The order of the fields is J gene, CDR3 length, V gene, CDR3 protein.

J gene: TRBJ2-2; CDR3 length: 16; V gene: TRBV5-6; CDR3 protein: CASSLYGGANTGELFF
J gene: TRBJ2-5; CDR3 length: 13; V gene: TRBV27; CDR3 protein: CASSLTVQETQYF
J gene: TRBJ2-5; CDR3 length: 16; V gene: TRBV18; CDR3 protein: CASSQSLVLDVETQYF
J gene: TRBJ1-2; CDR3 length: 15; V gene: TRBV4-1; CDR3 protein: CASSQRDSLNYGYTF
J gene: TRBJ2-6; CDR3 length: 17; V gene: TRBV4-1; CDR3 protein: CASSPGLFSSGANVLTF
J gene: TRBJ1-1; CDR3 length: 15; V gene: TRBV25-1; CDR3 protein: CASSVKQGRNTEAFF
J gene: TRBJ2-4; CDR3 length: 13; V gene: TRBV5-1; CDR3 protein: CASSLGQKNIQYF
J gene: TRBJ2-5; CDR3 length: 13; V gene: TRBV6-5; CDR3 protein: CASSYTLEETQYF
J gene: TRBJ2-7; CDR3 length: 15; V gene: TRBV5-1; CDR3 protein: CASSFAGQGVHEQYF
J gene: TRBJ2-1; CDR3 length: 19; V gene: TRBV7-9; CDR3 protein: CASSQTGLAGLPKGNEQFF
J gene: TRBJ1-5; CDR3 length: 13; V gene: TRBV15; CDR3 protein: CATSRDLGQPQHF
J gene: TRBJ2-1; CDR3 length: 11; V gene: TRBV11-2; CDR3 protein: CASSYGGEQFF
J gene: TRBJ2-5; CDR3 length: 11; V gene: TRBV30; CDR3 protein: CAWRSQETQYF
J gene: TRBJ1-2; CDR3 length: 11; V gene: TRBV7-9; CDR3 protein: CASSFSEGYTF
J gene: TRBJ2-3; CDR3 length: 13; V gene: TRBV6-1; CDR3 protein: CASSVSTVDTQYF